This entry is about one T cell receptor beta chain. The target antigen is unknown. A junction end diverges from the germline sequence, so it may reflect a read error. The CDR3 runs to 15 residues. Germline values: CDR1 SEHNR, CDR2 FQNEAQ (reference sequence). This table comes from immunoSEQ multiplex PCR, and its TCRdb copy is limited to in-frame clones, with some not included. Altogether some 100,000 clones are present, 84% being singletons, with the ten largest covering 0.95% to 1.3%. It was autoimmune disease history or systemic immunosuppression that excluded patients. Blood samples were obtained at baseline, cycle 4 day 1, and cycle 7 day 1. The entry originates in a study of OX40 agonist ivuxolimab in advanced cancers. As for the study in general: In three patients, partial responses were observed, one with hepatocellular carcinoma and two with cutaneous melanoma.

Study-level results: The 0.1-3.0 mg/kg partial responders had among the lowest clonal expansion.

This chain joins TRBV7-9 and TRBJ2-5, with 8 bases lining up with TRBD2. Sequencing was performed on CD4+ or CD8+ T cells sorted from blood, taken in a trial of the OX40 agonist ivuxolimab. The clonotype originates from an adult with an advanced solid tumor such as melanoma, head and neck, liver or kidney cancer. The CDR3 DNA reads TGTGCCAACAGCTCGGCAGGAGCGGGGGCGGAGACCCAGTACTTC. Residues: CANSSAGAGAETQYF. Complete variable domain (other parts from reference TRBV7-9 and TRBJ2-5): DTGVSQNPRHKITKRGQNVTFRCDPISEHNRLYWYRQTLGQGPEFLTYFQNEAQLEKSRLLSDRFSAERPKGSFSTLEIQRTEQGDSAMYLCANSSAGAGAETQYFGPGTRLLVL.